This T cell receptor beta chain was sequenced for a study of blood T cell repertoires in COVID-19. Overall study context: PBMCs, B-cell-depleted T cells, or T cells were the source of the cDNA or gDNA that made up the material.

In germline, CDR1 is SQVTM, CDR2 ANQGSEA. J lost 1 base, V lost 4 bases, and 9 bases had no gene match. The length of the CDR3 is 17 residues. Assay: immunoSEQ multiplex PCR; the TCRdb copy retains only in-frame clones and omits some. The sample contains approximately 97,000 clones, about 84% of which appear only once. This clone turned up a few times. This chain links TRBV29-1 with TRBJ2-3, with 12 positions matching TRBD2. The receptor's source is a man in his 60s with acute or convalescent COVID-19. Specimen: peripheral blood. The CDR3 reads CSVGGLAGGLGTDTQYF. CDR3 in DNA: TGCAGCGTTGGAGGGCTAGCGGGAGGGCTGGGCACAGATACGCAGTATTTT.